One and the same sample provided the 13 T cell receptor beta chains below, sequenced in a study of T cell repertoires in cytomegalovirus infection. The antigens for these receptors are not known. TCRdb re-analysed the reads in MiXCR, keeping a single row per CDR3 protein. The sample lists about a million distinct CDR3 sequences, around 30% occurring once. Material: cultured CD8+ T cells from PBMCs, obtained from culture after CMV antigen stimulation. These receptors were taken from a human donor in good health (CMV status not recorded). Some clones in this sample may be carry-over from other donors' samples.

The rearrangement uses TRBV11-2 and TRBJ1-6; D is unclear. Per germline, CDR1 SGHAT and CDR2 FQNNGV. Trimming took 1 base from V and 10 from J, leaving 5 bases between them. The CDR3 length is 12 residues. The CDR3 DNA is TGTGCCAGCAGCTTAGCTTTGTCACCCCTCCACTTT. Translation: CASSLALSPLHF.

V is TRBV29-1 and J is TRBJ2-3, with D possibly matching TRBD2 (6 bases). Germline CDR1 is SQVTM and CDR2 is ANQGSEA. The CDR3 is 16 amino acids. The germline V and J ends were trimmed by 2 bases and 2 bases, with 17 bases remaining between them. The CDR3 DNA is TGCAGCGTTGAACCGTGGCTAGCGCCAACCACAGATACGCAGTATTTT. Its protein is CSVEPWLAPTTDTQYF.

This clonotype showed up many times. The CDR3 region is CASSSHLGRARETQYF. The CDR3 coding sequence is TGTGCCAGCAGTTCCCACTTAGGCAGAGCGAGGGAGACCCAGTACTTC. This sequence joins TRBV6-2 or TRBV6-3 and TRBJ2-5; no reliable D call. V lost 4 bases and J 5 bases, leaving 20 bases between the germline ends. The germline CDR1 and CDR2 sequences are MNHEY and SVGEGT. This CDR3 contains 16 residues.

J is TRBJ2-1 and V is TRBV4-2; D gene uncertain. The CDR3 has 13 amino acids. Germline CDR1 is LGHNA and CDR2 is YNFKEQ. Trimming cost V 7 bases and J 4 bases, with 11 bases left between them. The CDR3 here is CASNPGDYNEQFF. The CDR3 DNA is TGTGCCAGCAACCCGGGTGATTACAATGAGCAGTTCTTC.

This clonotype has a count of ten or more. The chain couples TRBV7-9 to TRBJ2-1; 14 bases match TRBD2. The CDR3 consists of 17 residues. V shed 4 bases, J shed 7 bases, and the junction held 9 bases outside the gene matches. Per the germline V gene, CDR1 is SEHNR and CDR2 is FQNEAQ (reference sequence). This chain's CDR3 is CASSSRTSGGPGNEQFF. Here the CDR3 DNA reads TGTGCCAGCAGCTCACGGACTAGCGGGGGGCCGGGAAATGAGCAGTTCTTC.

The chain has TRBV9 and TRBJ2-1; a weak D match, TRBD1 (5 bases). The CDR3 is 17 amino acids. Germline CDR1 reads SGDLS; CDR2 reads YYNGEE. V was clipped by 3 bases and J by 0 bases, with 16 bases between them. The CDR3 nucleotides read TGTGCCAGCAGCGCCCGGGCAGGGAAAAGCTCCTACAATGAGCAGTTCTTC. This encodes CASSARAGKSSYNEQFF.

The sample holds a few counts of this clonotype. The V call is TRBV7-9, the J call TRBJ1-4; 8 bases fit TRBD1. V lost 6 bases, J lost 6 bases, and 6 bases stayed unmatched. In germline, CDR1 is SEHNR, CDR2 FQNEAQ (reference sequence). CDR3 size: 14 residues. CDR3 sequence reads: CASSAGGADEKLFF. The CDR3 DNA reads TGTGCCAGCAGTGCAGGGGGCGCCGATGAAAAACTGTTTTTT.

The chain recombines TRBV7-3 with TRBJ2-7; 8 bases agree with TRBD2. The CDR3 spans 18 residues. Per germline, CDR1 SGHTA and CDR2 FQGTGA. V trimming: 2 bases; J trimming: 1 base; junction bases outside the gene matches: 13. This CDR3 reads CASSLSTSGQDGSYEQYV. CDR3 nucleotides: TGTGCCAGCAGCTTATCTACTAGCGGCCAGGACGGATCCTACGAGCAGTACGTC.

This clonotype was picked up a small number of times. The J gene is TRBJ2-7, the V gene TRBV6-2 or TRBV6-3; D is possibly TRBD2 (6 bases). CDR3 size: 14 residues. Trimming removed 1 base from V and 5 bases from J, with 12 bases in between. Germline V lookup: CDR1 MNHEY, CDR2 SVGEGT. The CDR3 here is CASSYYRGKDEQYF. As DNA, the CDR3 is TGTGCCAGCAGTTACTACCGGGGGAAAGACGAGCAGTACTTC.

This clonotype was counted many times. The chain couples TRBV7-2 to TRBJ1-4; perhaps TRBD1 as D (5 bases). This CDR3 has 16 residues. V was shortened by 2 bases and J by 7 bases, with 17 bases between the two germline ends. Per the germline V gene, CDR1 is SGHTA and CDR2 is FQGNSA. The CDR3 DNA reads as TGTGCCAGCAGCTTAAATTCCGGGGCTTCTGGTGAAAAACTGTTTTTT. Its translation is CASSLNSGASGEKLFF.

This clonotype came up a few times. The V and J genes are TRBV19 and TRBJ2-5; D is uncertain. Germline CDR1 and CDR2: LNHDA and SQIVND (reference sequence). This CDR3 has 15 residues. Trimming left V 3 bases short and J 1 base short, with 12 bases between. In nucleotides, the CDR3 is TGTGCCAGTAGTATTTTTGGGCACCCCCAAGAGACCCAGTACTTC. Amino acid sequence: CASSIFGHPQETQYF. Filled out from reference TRBV19 and TRBJ2-5, the complete variable domain reads DGGITQSPKYLFRKEGQNVTLSCEQNLNHDAMYWYRQDPGQGLRLIYYSQIVNDFQKGDIAEGYSVSREKKESFPLTVTSAQKNPTAFYLCASSIFGHPQETQYFGPGTRLLVL.

This clonotype was seen only a few times. The chain is built from TRBV7-6 and TRBJ2-1; TRBD2 matches at 7 bases. Trimming removed 5 bases from V and 6 bases from J; junction bases left unmatched: 4. Germline loops: CDR1 SGHVS, CDR2 FNYEAQ. This CDR3 has 13 residues. The CDR3 protein is CASSRDYLNEQFF. The DNA for the CDR3 is TGTGCCAGCAGCCGGGACTATCTCAATGAGCAGTTCTTC.

The gene calls are TRBV28 and TRBJ2-1; a weak D match, TRBD1 (5 bases). V was clipped by 5 bases and J by 0 bases, with 20 bases between them. From germline, CDR1 is MDHEN and CDR2 SYDVKM. CDR3 length: 18 residues. CDR3 region: CASSLPIEQASSYNEQFF. CDR3 DNA sequence: TGTGCCAGCAGTCTCCCCATCGAACAGGCGAGCTCCTACAATGAGCAGTTCTTC.